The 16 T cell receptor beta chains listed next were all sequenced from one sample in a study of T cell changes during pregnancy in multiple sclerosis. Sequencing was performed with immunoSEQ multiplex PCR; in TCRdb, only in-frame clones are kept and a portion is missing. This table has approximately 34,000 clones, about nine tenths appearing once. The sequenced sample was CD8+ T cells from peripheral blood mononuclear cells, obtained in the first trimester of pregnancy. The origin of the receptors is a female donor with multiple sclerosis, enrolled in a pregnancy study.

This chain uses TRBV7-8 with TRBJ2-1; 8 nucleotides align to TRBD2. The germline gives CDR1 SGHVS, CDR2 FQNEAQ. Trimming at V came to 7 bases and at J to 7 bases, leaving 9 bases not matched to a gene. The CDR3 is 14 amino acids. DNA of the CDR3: TGTGCCAGCACTCCGTGGGGACTAGTAAATGAGCAGTTCTTC. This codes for CASTPWGLVNEQFF.

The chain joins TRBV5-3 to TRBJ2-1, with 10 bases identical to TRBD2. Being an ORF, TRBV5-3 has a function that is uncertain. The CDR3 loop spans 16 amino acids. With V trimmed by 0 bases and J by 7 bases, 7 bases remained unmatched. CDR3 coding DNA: TGTGCCAGAAGCTTGGTAACTAGCGGGACCCAAAATGAGCAGTTCTTC. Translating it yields CARSLVTSGTQNEQFF.

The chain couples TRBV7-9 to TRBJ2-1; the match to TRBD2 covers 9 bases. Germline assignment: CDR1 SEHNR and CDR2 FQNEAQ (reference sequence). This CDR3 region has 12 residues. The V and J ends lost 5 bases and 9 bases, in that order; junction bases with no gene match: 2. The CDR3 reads CASSKTSGEQFF. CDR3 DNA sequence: TGTGCCAGCAGCAAGACTAGCGGTGAGCAGTTCTTC.

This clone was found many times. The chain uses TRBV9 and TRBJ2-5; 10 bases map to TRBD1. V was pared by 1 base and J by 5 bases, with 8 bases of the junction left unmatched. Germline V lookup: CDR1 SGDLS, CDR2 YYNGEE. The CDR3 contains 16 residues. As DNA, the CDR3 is TGTGCCAGCAGCGTATCGGGGGGACAGGGGTTGGAGACCCAGTACTTC. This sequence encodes CASSVSGGQGLETQYF.

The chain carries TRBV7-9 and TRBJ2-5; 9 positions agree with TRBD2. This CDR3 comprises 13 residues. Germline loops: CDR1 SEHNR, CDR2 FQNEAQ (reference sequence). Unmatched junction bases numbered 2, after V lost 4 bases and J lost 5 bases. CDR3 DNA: TGTGCCAGCAGCTCGAGCGGGAGGGAGACCCAGTACTTC. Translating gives CASSSSGRETQYF. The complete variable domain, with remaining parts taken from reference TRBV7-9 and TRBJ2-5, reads DTGVSQNPRHKITKRGQNVTFRCDPISEHNRLYWYRQTLGQGPEFLTYFQNEAQLEKSRLLSDRFSAERPKGSFSTLEIQRTEQGDSAMYLCASSSSGRETQYFGPGTRLLVL.

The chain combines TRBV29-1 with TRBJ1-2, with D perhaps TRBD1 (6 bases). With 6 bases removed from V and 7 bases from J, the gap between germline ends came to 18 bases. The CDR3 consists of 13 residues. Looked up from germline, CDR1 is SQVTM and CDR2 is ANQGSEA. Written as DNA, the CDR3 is TGCAGCGTATCAGACCCAGGGGCGGGTGGCTACACCTTC. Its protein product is CSVSDPGAGGYTF. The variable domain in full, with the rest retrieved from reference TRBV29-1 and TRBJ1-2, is SAVISQKPSRDICQRGTSLTIQCQVDSQVTMMFWYRQQPGQSLTLIATANQGSEATYESGFVIDKFPISRPNLTFSTLTVSNMSPEDSSIYLCSVSDPGAGGYTFGSGTRLTVV.

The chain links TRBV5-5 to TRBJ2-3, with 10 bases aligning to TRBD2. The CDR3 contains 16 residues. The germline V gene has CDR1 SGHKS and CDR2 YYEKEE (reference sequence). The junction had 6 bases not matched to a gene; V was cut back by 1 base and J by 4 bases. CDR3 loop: CASSLLPSGSADTQYF. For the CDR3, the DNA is TGTGCCAGCAGCTTGTTGCCTAGCGGGAGCGCAGATACGCAGTATTTT.

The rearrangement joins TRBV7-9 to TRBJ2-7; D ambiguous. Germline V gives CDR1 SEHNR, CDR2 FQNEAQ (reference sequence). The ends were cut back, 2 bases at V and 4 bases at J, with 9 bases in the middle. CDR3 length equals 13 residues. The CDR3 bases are TGTGCCAGCAGCTTACCGGTGCGGTACGAGCAGTACTTC. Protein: CASSLPVRYEQYF.

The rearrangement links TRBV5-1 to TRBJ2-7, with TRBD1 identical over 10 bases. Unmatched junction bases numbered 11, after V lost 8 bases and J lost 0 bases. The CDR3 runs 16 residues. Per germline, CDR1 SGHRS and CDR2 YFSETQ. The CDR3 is CASRLDRGPSSYEQYF. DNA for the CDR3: TGCGCCAGTAGACTCGACAGGGGGCCAAGCTCCTACGAGCAGTACTTC.

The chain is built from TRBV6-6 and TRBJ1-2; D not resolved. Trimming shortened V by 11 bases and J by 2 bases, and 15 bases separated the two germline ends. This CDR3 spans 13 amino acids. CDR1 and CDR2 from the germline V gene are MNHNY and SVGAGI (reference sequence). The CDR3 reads CADSAGLNYGYTF. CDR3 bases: TGTGCCGACTCGGCAGGACTCAACTATGGCTACACCTTC.

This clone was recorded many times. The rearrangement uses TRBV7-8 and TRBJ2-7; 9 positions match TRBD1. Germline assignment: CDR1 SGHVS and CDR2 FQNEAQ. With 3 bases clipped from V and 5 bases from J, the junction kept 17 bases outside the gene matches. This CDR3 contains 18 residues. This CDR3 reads CASSLGGAVAGQGNEQYF. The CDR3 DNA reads TGTGCCAGCAGCTTGGGCGGGGCCGTGGCGGGACAGGGTAACGAGCAGTACTTC.

The DNA of the CDR3 is TGTGCCAGCAGGTGCGGTGGTAGTCTAACGGATAGCACAGATACGCAGTATTTT. Translation gives CASRCGGSLTDSTDTQYF. V is TRBV5-6 and J is TRBJ2-3; D call uncertain. Germline V CDR1 and CDR2: SGHDT, YYEEEE. V was clipped by 5 bases and J by 0 bases, with 22 bases between them. The CDR3 is made up of 18 amino acids.

CDR3 sequence (DNA): TGCAGCGTCGAGACAGGGGTAGGCAATGAGCAGTTCTTC. Translating gives CSVETGVGNEQFF. The chain links TRBV29-1 to TRBJ2-1, with 8 bases that match TRBD1. Germline lookup yields CDR1 SQVTM and CDR2 ANQGSEA. The V segment lost 6 bases and the J segment 6 bases; nucleotides outside the gene matches: 7. This CDR3 contains 13 residues.

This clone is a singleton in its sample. The chain's CDR3 is CASSPLAGGPYSYNEQFF. In nucleotides, the CDR3 is TGTGCCAGCAGCCCACTAGCGGGAGGGCCGTACTCCTACAATGAGCAGTTCTTC. The chain combines TRBV9 with TRBJ2-1, with TRBD2 matching over 13 bases. Germline V CDR1 and CDR2: SGDLS, YYNGEE. There are 18 residues in the CDR3. Germline trimming cut 4 bases from V and 0 bases from J; bases unmatched to any gene: 7.

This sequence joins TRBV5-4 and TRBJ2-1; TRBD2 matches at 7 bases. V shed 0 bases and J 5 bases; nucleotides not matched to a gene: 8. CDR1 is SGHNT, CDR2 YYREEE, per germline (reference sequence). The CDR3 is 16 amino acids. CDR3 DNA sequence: TGTGCCAGCAGCTTGGTGGAGACTAGCTTCGACAATGAGCAGTTCTTC. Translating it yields CASSLVETSFDNEQFF.

The CDR3 region is CASSLGGRDGYTF. The DNA for the CDR3 is TGTGCCAGCAGCTTGGGGGGGCGGGATGGCTACACCTTC. The chain combines TRBV7-9 with TRBJ1-2, with D tentatively TRBD1 (6 bases). V was trimmed by 3 bases and J by 6 bases, leaving 11 bases between them. The CDR3 length is 13 residues. Looked up from germline, CDR1 is SEHNR and CDR2 is FQNEAQ (reference sequence).